The 5 T cell receptor beta chains below all came from one sample that was sequenced in a study of CD8 T cells in ankylosing spondylitis. Regarding the study as a whole: Blood from ankylosing spondylitis patients appeared to carry a characteristic eight-variant TCR beta motif.

These TCRs' antigens remain unknown. Via MiXCR, TCRdb re-called the 5' RACE reads, giving one row per CDR3 protein. The data hold some 840,000 distinct CDR3 sequences, with 12% observed a single time. Sample: blood, either unsorted or a sorted T cell fraction (not recorded which). These receptors all stem from a male donor with ankylosing spondylitis.

In this sample, this clonotype turned up a few times. The rearrangement joins TRBV7-2 to TRBJ2-1; 13 bases match TRBD2. The trim removed 3 bases at V and 0 bases at J, leaving 2 bases unmatched. The CDR3 totals 17 residues. The germline V gene has CDR1 SGHTA and CDR2 FQGNSA. The CDR3 is CASSFTSGRGSYNEQFF. CDR3 nucleotide sequence: TGTGCCAGCAGCTTTACTAGCGGGAGGGGCTCCTACAATGAGCAGTTCTTC.

This clonotype has just a few counts. This chain links TRBV19 with TRBJ2-7; 8 bases fit TRBD2. The V gene end was trimmed by 5 bases and the J gene end by 2 bases; junction bases not matched to a gene: 8. This CDR3 region has 15 residues. Germline CDR1 LNHDA, CDR2 SQIVND (reference sequence). The CDR3 DNA follows: TGTGCCAGTAGTCCGCAGCGGGGGACCCCCTACGAGCAGTACTTC. Translating it yields CASSPQRGTPYEQYF.

Ten or more counts support this clonotype. The CDR3, as DNA: TGTGCCAGCAGTTTAGGAGGGTTGGGGACCGGGGAGCTGTTTTTT. It codes for CASSLGGLGTGELFF. The chain couples TRBV12-3 or TRBV12-4 to TRBJ2-2, with D perhaps TRBD2 (5 bases). V was trimmed by 1 base and J by 5 bases, leaving 11 bases between them. This CDR3 has 15 residues.

This clonotype was found a few times. This chain connects TRBV5-1 to TRBJ2-1; D remains unclear. CDR1 and CDR2 from the germline V gene are SGHRS and YFSETQ. CDR3 length equals 14 residues. V lost 0 bases, J lost 12 bases, and 16 bases lay in between. The CDR3 protein is CASSLGPTPSVQFF. The CDR3 DNA reads as TGCGCCAGCAGCTTGGGCCCCACCCCCAGTGTGCAGTTCTTC.

The CDR3 DNA sequence: TGCAGTGCTAGAGTATGGGGGGGACAGTTCATGAACACTGAAGCTTTCTTT. It specifies CSARVWGGQFMNTEAFF. The genes are TRBV20-1 and TRBJ1-1; 7 bases fit TRBD1. J gave up 0 bases and V 1 base, and 11 bases lay outside the gene matches. There are 17 residues in the CDR3. CDR1 is DFQATT and CDR2 is SNEGSKA in the germline V gene (reference sequence).